These T cell receptor beta chains were read from a single sample in a study of CD8 T cells in Susac syndrome. Each CDR3 protein gets one entry after TCRdb re-called the immunoSEQ multiplex PCR reads with MiXCR. The table has a few hundred thousand distinct CDR3 sequences, roughly 85% seen once. Specimen: CD8+ T cells from PBMCs. All receptors come from a human donor with multiple sclerosis. Each CDR3 is given with its conserved first and last residue. A D gene is named only where the DNA matches it firmly. Clone size appears in some rows only: once, few, many, or a class for an expanded clone.

v_gene: TRBV9
abundance: .
j_gene: TRBJ2-3
d_gene: TRBD2
len: 14
CDR3nt: TGTGCCAGCAGCCCGTGGGGGGGAACAGATACGCAGTATTTT
CDR3aa: CASSPWGGTDTQYF

v_gene: TRBV19
abundance: .
j_gene: TRBJ2-7
d_gene: TRBD2
len: 14
CDR3nt: TGTGCCAGTAGTTCTAGCGGTTCCTCCTACGAGCAGTACTTC
CDR3aa: CASSSSGSSYEQYF

v_gene: TRBV12-3/TRBV12-4
abundance: .
j_gene: TRBJ2-2
d_gene: .
len: 12
CDR3nt: TGTGCCAGCAATTGGGGGACCGGGGAGCTGTTTTTT
CDR3aa: CASNWGTGELFF

v_gene: TRBV28
abundance: .
j_gene: TRBJ2-5
d_gene: .
len: 16
CDR3nt: TGTGCCAGCAGTTTTCACCTGGGAATAGCTTTGGAGACCCAGTACTTC
CDR3aa: CASSFHLGIALETQYF

v_gene: TRBV6-5
abundance: .
j_gene: TRBJ1-1
d_gene: TRBD1
len: 15
CDR3nt: TGTGCCAGCAGTTACAGCGGACAGGGTAACACTGAAGCTTTCTTT
CDR3aa: CASSYSGQGNTEAFF

v_gene: TRBV25-1
abundance: .
j_gene: TRBJ2-5
d_gene: .
len: 12
CDR3nt: TGTGCCAGCATGGCGGGGCAAGAGACCCAGTACTTC
CDR3aa: CASMAGQETQYF

v_gene: TRBV11-2
abundance: few
j_gene: TRBJ2-1
d_gene: .
len: 14
CDR3nt: TGTGCCAGCAGCTTAGTCCAGCCCTACAATGAGCAGTTCTTC
CDR3aa: CASSLVQPYNEQFF

v_gene: TRBV11-2
abundance: .
j_gene: TRBJ2-1
d_gene: TRBD2
len: 17
CDR3nt: TGTGCCAGCAGCTTACTAGCGGGAGGGCCATGGACCAATGAGCAGTTCTTC
CDR3aa: CASSLLAGGPWTNEQFF

v_gene: TRBV30
abundance: .
j_gene: TRBJ1-2
d_gene: .
len: 12
CDR3nt: TGTGCCTGGAATGAGGCGGTCTATGGCTACACCTTC
CDR3aa: CAWNEAVYGYTF

v_gene: TRBV15
abundance: .
j_gene: TRBJ2-1
d_gene: TRBD2
len: 15
CDR3nt: TGTGCCACCAGCGGTGGGACTAGCGGGTTTCCTGAGCAGTTCTTC
CDR3aa: CATSGGTSGFPEQFF

v_gene: TRBV28
abundance: .
j_gene: TRBJ2-5
d_gene: .
len: 14
CDR3nt: TGTGCCAGCAGTTTACTAGGGACGGGGGAGACCCAGTACTTC
CDR3aa: CASSLLGTGETQYF

v_gene: TRBV7-9
abundance: .
j_gene: TRBJ1-1
d_gene: .
len: 14
CDR3nt: TGTGCCAGCAGCCAAATTGTCCCGGGCACTGAAGCTTTCTTT
CDR3aa: CASSQIVPGTEAFF

v_gene: TRBV5-4
abundance: once
j_gene: TRBJ2-2
d_gene: .
len: 14
CDR3nt: TGTGCCAGCGGACGGGGGGCGAGCACCGGGGAGCTGTTTTTT
CDR3aa: CASGRGASTGELFF

v_gene: TRBV4-1
abundance: .
j_gene: TRBJ2-7
d_gene: .
len: 14
CDR3nt: TGCGCCAGCAGCCAAGACGCAGGCTCCTACGAGCAGTACTTC
CDR3aa: CASSQDAGSYEQYF

v_gene: TRBV11-2
abundance: .
j_gene: TRBJ1-1
d_gene: TRBD1
len: 14
CDR3nt: TGTGCCAGCAGCCCTAGCGGGGGACAGGATAAAGCTTTCTTT
CDR3aa: CASSPSGGQDKAFF

v_gene: TRBV7-2
abundance: .
j_gene: TRBJ1-1
d_gene: .
len: 12
CDR3nt: TGTGCCAGCAGCTTAGAGACCCCTGAAGCTTTCTTT
CDR3aa: CASSLETPEAFF

v_gene: TRBV20-1
abundance: .
j_gene: TRBJ2-3
d_gene: TRBD2
len: 15
CDR3nt: TGCAGTGCTAGAGAGAGCGGGGGAGGAACAGATACGCAGTATTTT
CDR3aa: CSARESGGGTDTQYF

v_gene: TRBV20-1
abundance: once
j_gene: TRBJ2-1
d_gene: TRBD2
len: 16
CDR3nt: TGCAGTGCTAGAGATCTGACGGGAGGATCGTACAATGAGCAGTTCTTC
CDR3aa: CSARDLTGGSYNEQFF

v_gene: TRBV28
abundance: .
j_gene: TRBJ2-5
d_gene: .
len: 14
CDR3nt: TGTGCCAGCAGCCATGGAACAGCACAAGAGACCCAGTACTTC
CDR3aa: CASSHGTAQETQYF

v_gene: TRBV7-2
abundance: .
j_gene: TRBJ1-2
d_gene: .
len: 13
CDR3nt: TGTGCCAGCAGCTTTTGGCAGGGCTATGGCTACACCTTC
CDR3aa: CASSFWQGYGYTF

v_gene: TRBV2
abundance: .
j_gene: TRBJ2-1
d_gene: TRBD2
len: 15
CDR3nt: TGTGCCACCCTCCTGGGGGGGGAGAGGTACAATGAGCAGTTCTTC
CDR3aa: CATLLGGERYNEQFF

v_gene: TRBV10-3
abundance: .
j_gene: TRBJ1-4
d_gene: .
len: 14
CDR3nt: TGTGCCATCAGTGAATCAGAAGGGAATGAAAAACTGTTTTTT
CDR3aa: CAISESEGNEKLFF

v_gene: TRBV5-6
abundance: .
j_gene: TRBJ1-2
d_gene: .
len: 15
CDR3nt: TGTGCCAGCAGCTTGGGAACAGGACTCAAGGTTGGCTACACCTTC
CDR3aa: CASSLGTGLKVGYTF

v_gene: TRBV7-2
abundance: few
j_gene: TRBJ1-5
d_gene: .
len: 13
CDR3nt: TGTGCCAGCAGCTTAGATTGGGATCAGCCCCAGCATTTT
CDR3aa: CASSLDWDQPQHF

v_gene: TRBV27
abundance: .
j_gene: TRBJ1-4
d_gene: TRBD1
len: 13
CDR3nt: TGTGCCAGCGCCGACAGGGGATATGAAAAACTGTTTTTT
CDR3aa: CASADRGYEKLFF

v_gene: TRBV4-1
abundance: .
j_gene: TRBJ2-2
d_gene: TRBD2
len: 17
CDR3nt: TGCGCCAGCAGCTCTGGGCGGGGACTAGTGAACACCGGGGAGCTGTTTTTT
CDR3aa: CASSSGRGLVNTGELFF

v_gene: TRBV7-9
abundance: .
j_gene: TRBJ1-2
d_gene: .
len: 15
CDR3nt: TGTGCCAGCAGCACCCTCGGACAGAATAACTATGGCTACACCTTC
CDR3aa: CASSTLGQNNYGYTF

v_gene: TRBV4-3
abundance: .
j_gene: TRBJ2-1
d_gene: TRBD1
len: 17
CDR3nt: TGCGCCAGCAGCCAAGGCCACAGGGGATCGCTCTACAATGAGCAGTTCTTC
CDR3aa: CASSQGHRGSLYNEQFF

v_gene: TRBV27
abundance: .
j_gene: TRBJ1-1
d_gene: TRBD1
len: 14
CDR3nt: TGTGCCAGCAGTAAACAGGGGGACTACACTGAAGCTTTCTTT
CDR3aa: CASSKQGDYTEAFF

v_gene: TRBV4-3
abundance: once
j_gene: TRBJ1-1
d_gene: .
len: 15
CDR3nt: TGCGCCAGCAGCCAAGACGGGGGGCGTTGGACTGAAGCTTTCTTT
CDR3aa: CASSQDGGRWTEAFF

v_gene: TRBV29-1
abundance: .
j_gene: TRBJ2-7
d_gene: TRBD2
len: 13
CDR3nt: TGCAGCGTGGCGGCTAGCGGGCCATTCGAGCAGTACTTC
CDR3aa: CSVAASGPFEQYF

v_gene: TRBV6-2/TRBV6-3
abundance: .
j_gene: TRBJ1-1
d_gene: .
len: 11
CDR3nt: TGTGCCAGCACCCGAGTTGGTGAAGCTTTCTTT
CDR3aa: CASTRVGEAFF

v_gene: TRBV7-9
abundance: .
j_gene: TRBJ2-5
d_gene: .
len: 15
CDR3nt: TGTGCCAGCAGCTTAGTCTCGTGGGGGCCGGAGACCCAGTACTTC
CDR3aa: CASSLVSWGPETQYF

v_gene: TRBV5-4
abundance: .
j_gene: TRBJ2-7
d_gene: TRBD2
len: 14
CDR3nt: TGTGCCAGCAGCCTCCAGCGGGAGCAGGACGAGCAGTACTTC
CDR3aa: CASSLQREQDEQYF

v_gene: TRBV13
abundance: .
j_gene: TRBJ1-2
d_gene: TRBD1
len: 16
CDR3nt: TGTGCCAGCAGCTCGACCGGACAGGGGGCGGACTATGGCTACACCTTC
CDR3aa: CASSSTGQGADYGYTF

v_gene: TRBV11-2
abundance: few
j_gene: TRBJ1-1
d_gene: .
len: 13
CDR3nt: TGTGCCAGCAGCTTAGACCCTGGGACTGAAGCTTTCTTT
CDR3aa: CASSLDPGTEAFF

v_gene: TRBV3-1
abundance: .
j_gene: TRBJ2-5
d_gene: .
len: 13
CDR3nt: TGTGCCAGCAGTAACAGGGTGGAAGAGACCCAGTACTTC
CDR3aa: CASSNRVEETQYF

v_gene: TRBV25-1
abundance: once
j_gene: TRBJ2-5
d_gene: TRBD1
len: 16
CDR3nt: TGTGCCAGCAGTGATGCGGACAGGGTGGTTTGGGAGACCCAGTACTTC
CDR3aa: CASSDADRVVWETQYF

v_gene: TRBV25-1
abundance: .
j_gene: TRBJ1-1
d_gene: .
len: 16
CDR3nt: TGTGCCAGCAGTGAAAGGTGGGGGGTGAATGGAGCTGAAGCTTTCTTT
CDR3aa: CASSERWGVNGAEAFF

v_gene: TRBV6-5
abundance: .
j_gene: TRBJ1-4
d_gene: .
len: 16
CDR3nt: TGTGCCAGCAGTTACTCGTTAGACAGAGCTAATGAAAAACTGTTTTTT
CDR3aa: CASSYSLDRANEKLFF

v_gene: TRBV19
abundance: .
j_gene: TRBJ1-5
d_gene: .
len: 14
CDR3nt: TGTGCCAGTAGTATAGTCCCCAACCTCGGACGAAGGCATTTT
CDR3aa: CASSIVPNLGRRHF

v_gene: TRBV9
abundance: .
j_gene: TRBJ2-5
d_gene: .
len: 15
CDR3nt: TGTGCCAGCAGCCCCAGTAATCCGGCGGGAGAGACCCAGTACTTC
CDR3aa: CASSPSNPAGETQYF

v_gene: TRBV9
abundance: .
j_gene: TRBJ1-1
d_gene: .
len: 12
CDR3nt: TGTGCCAGCACCGACATGAACACTGAAGCTTTCTTT
CDR3aa: CASTDMNTEAFF

v_gene: TRBV7-2
abundance: .
j_gene: TRBJ2-7
d_gene: .
len: 13
CDR3nt: TGTGCCAGCAGCCCTCGGGGGCGGTACGAGCAGTACTTC
CDR3aa: CASSPRGRYEQYF

v_gene: TRBV6-2/TRBV6-3
abundance: .
j_gene: TRBJ2-3
d_gene: .
len: 15
CDR3nt: TGTGCCAGCAGTTACTATCGGCAGGGTCCAGATACGCAGTATTTT
CDR3aa: CASSYYRQGPDTQYF

v_gene: TRBV30
abundance: .
j_gene: TRBJ2-7
d_gene: .
len: 13
CDR3nt: TGTGCCTGGAGTCCCCCACAGGGCCACGAGCAGTACTTC
CDR3aa: CAWSPPQGHEQYF

v_gene: TRBV6-5
abundance: .
j_gene: TRBJ1-3
d_gene: .
len: 15
CDR3nt: TGTGCCAGCAGTTACTCGAGGCTCGGGGGGGTGCCGCTCTTTTTT
CDR3aa: CASSYSRLGGVPLFF

v_gene: TRBV7-9
abundance: .
j_gene: TRBJ1-4
d_gene: .
len: 17
CDR3nt: TGTGCCAGCAGCTACCGGGGACCCATGGCCACTAATGAAAAACTGTTTTTT
CDR3aa: CASSYRGPMATNEKLFF

v_gene: TRBV29-1
abundance: .
j_gene: TRBJ1-1
d_gene: .
len: 14
CDR3nt: TGCAGCGTCGTGTGGCAGGGATCGAACACTGAAGCTTTCTTT
CDR3aa: CSVVWQGSNTEAFF

v_gene: TRBV12-3/TRBV12-4
abundance: .
j_gene: TRBJ2-1
d_gene: .
len: 14
CDR3nt: TGTGCCAGCACCGAGGGGGGGGATCCAGATGAGCAGTTCTTC
CDR3aa: CASTEGGDPDEQFF

v_gene: TRBV7-2
abundance: few
j_gene: TRBJ2-7
d_gene: .
len: 14
CDR3nt: TGTGCCAGCAGCCCCAGCGTCGACCCTTACGAGCAGTACTTC
CDR3aa: CASSPSVDPYEQYF

v_gene: TRBV25-1
abundance: .
j_gene: TRBJ2-1
d_gene: TRBD2
len: 17
CDR3nt: TGTGCCAGCAGTGTTTCCCTCGGGGGGGCGTCCTACAATGAGCAGTTCTTC
CDR3aa: CASSVSLGGASYNEQFF

v_gene: TRBV4-3
abundance: .
j_gene: TRBJ2-1
d_gene: .
len: 16
CDR3nt: TGCGCCAGCAGCCAAGAAATGGCGAGGAGTGGCAATGAGCAGTTCTTC
CDR3aa: CASSQEMARSGNEQFF